The clone carrying this TCR beta chain was seen a few times. The sample originates from a study of response to subunit inactivated influenza vaccine. CDR1 is SGHRS and CDR2 is YFSETQ in the germline V gene. The CDR3 is made up of 14 amino acids. V lost 0 bases, J lost 4 bases, and 9 bases lay in between. TCRdb analysed the RT-PCR reads with MiXCR anew, one entry per CDR3 protein. The sample includes 400,000 to 550,000 distinct CDR3 sequences, less than 30% of them seen just once. The input for sequencing was CD4+ T cells sorted from PBMCs, taken around 5 days after vaccination. This clonotype originated in a man aged 45-65 years who received an inactivated influenza vaccine. The rearrangement links TRBV5-1 to TRBJ2-3; D remains unclear. CDR3 in amino acids: CASSLDSLADTQYF. As DNA, the CDR3 is TGCGCCAGCAGCTTGGATAGTTTGGCAGATACGCAGTATTTT. Full variable domain (remainder filled in from reference TRBV5-1 and TRBJ2-3): KAGVTQTPRYLIKTRGQQVTLSCSPISGHRSVSWYQQTPGQGLQFLFEYFSETQRNKGNFPGRFSGRQFSNSRSEMNVSTLELGDSALYLCASSLDSLADTQYFGPGTRLTVL.